The clone carrying this T cell receptor beta chain appeared once. Authors' data handling: The assay estimated nucleated cells by amplifying reference gene primers. Produced via immunoSEQ multiplex PCR; TCRdb's table is partial and in-frame only. V and J calls and clone size are as listed in that table; D and trimming were resolved from the DNA. This sample has about 170,000 clones; approximately 83% occur once, and the top ten carry roughly 10%. These data belong to a study of blood T cell repertoires in COVID-19. The sequenced sample was peripheral blood. This TCR was sampled from a man aged 70-80 years with active or convalescent COVID-19.

DNA of the CDR3: TGTGCCATAAGGACCCCAACTAGCGCAGGGACCCAGTACTTC. This sequence encodes CAIRTPTSAGTQYF. This chain joins TRBV5-4 and TRBJ2-5, with 7 bases that match TRBD2. Germline-derived CDR1 and CDR2 are SGHNT and YYREEE (reference sequence). The CDR3 has 14 amino acids. V was clipped by 9 bases and J by 7 bases; unmatched bases: 15.